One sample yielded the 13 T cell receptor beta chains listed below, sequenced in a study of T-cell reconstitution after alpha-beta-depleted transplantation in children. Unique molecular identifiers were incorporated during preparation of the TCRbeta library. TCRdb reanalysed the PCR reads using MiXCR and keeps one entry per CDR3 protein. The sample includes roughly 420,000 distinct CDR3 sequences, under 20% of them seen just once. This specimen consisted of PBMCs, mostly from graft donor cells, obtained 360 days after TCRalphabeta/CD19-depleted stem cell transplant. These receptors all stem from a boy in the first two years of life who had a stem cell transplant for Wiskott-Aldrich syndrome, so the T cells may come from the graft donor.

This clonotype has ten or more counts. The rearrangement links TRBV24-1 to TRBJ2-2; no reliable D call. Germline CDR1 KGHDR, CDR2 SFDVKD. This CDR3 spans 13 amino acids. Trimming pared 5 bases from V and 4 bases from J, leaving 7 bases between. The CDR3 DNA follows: TGTGCCACCAGTGCTTTCAGCACCGGGGAGCTGTTTTTT. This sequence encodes CATSAFSTGELFF.

The CDR3 is CATASGLAGLNEQFF. CDR3 nucleotide sequence: TGCGCCACCGCCTCGGGACTAGCGGGACTCAATGAGCAGTTCTTC. V usage is TRBV10-2 and J usage is TRBJ2-1; the match to TRBD2 covers 13 bases. V was pared by 10 bases and J by 6 bases, with 9 bases of the junction left unmatched. Germline CDR1 and CDR2: WSHSY and SAAADI. The CDR3 contains 15 residues.

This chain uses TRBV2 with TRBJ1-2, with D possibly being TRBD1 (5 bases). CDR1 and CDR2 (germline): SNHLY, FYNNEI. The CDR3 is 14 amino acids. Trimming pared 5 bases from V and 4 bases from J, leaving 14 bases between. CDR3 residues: CASSPRRERYGYTF. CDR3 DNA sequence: TGTGCCAGCAGTCCTCGCAGGGAGCGCTATGGCTACACCTTC.

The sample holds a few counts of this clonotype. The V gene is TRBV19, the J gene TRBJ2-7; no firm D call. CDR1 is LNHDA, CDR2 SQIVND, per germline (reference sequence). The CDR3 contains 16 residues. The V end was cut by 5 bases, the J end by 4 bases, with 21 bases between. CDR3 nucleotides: TGTGCCAGTAGTCCGGGTCCGGTTCGGCCAGGATACGAGCAGTACTTC. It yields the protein CASSPGPVRPGYEQYF.

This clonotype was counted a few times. The CDR3 bases are TGCAGTGCAACGCCTCAGGGCGGTTCGTACAATGAGCAGTTCTTC. It translates to CSATPQGGSYNEQFF. The rearrangement uses TRBV20-1 and TRBJ2-1; perhaps TRBD1 as D (5 bases). This CDR3 contains 15 residues. From germline, CDR1 is DFQATT and CDR2 SNEGSKA (reference sequence). Trimming stripped 6 bases from V and 4 bases from J, with 19 bases between.

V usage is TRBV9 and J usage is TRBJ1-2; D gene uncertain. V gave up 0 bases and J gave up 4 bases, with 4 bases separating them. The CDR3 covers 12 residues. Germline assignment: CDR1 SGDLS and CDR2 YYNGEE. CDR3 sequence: CASSVEGYGYTF. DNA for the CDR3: TGTGCCAGCAGCGTAGAAGGCTATGGCTACACCTTC. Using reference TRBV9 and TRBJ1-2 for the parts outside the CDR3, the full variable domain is DSGVTQTPKHLITATGQRVTLRCSPRSGDLSVYWYQQSLDQGLQFLIQYYNGEERAKGNILERFSAQQFPDLHSELNLSSLELGDSALYFCASSVEGYGYTFGSGTRLTVV.

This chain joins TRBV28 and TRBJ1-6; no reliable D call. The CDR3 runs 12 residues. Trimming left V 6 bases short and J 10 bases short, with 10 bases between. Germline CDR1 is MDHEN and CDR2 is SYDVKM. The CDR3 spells CASSSGISPLHF. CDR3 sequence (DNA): TGTGCCAGCAGCTCAGGAATCTCACCCCTCCACTTT. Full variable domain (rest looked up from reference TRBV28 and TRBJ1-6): DVKVTQSSRYLVKRTGEKVFLECVQDMDHENMFWYRQDPGLGLRLIYFSYDVKMKEKGDIPEGYSVSREKKERFSLILESASTNQTSMYLCASSSGISPLHFGNGTRLTVT.

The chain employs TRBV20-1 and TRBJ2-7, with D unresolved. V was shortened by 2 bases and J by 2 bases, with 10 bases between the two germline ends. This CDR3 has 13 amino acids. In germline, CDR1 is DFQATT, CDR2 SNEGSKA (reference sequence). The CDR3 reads CSARSQATYEQYF. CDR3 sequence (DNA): TGCAGTGCTAGAAGTCAGGCCACCTACGAGCAGTACTTC.

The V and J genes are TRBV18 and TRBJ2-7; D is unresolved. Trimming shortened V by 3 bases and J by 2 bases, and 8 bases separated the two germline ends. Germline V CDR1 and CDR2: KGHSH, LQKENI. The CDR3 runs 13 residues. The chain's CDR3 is CASSPTETYEQYF. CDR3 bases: TGTGCCAGCTCACCTACAGAAACCTACGAGCAGTACTTC.

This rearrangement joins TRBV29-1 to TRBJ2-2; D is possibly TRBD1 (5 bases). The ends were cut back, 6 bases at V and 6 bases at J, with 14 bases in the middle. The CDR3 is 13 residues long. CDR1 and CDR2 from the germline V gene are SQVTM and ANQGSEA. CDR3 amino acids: CSVDPRGSGELFF. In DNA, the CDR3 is TGCAGCGTGGACCCAAGGGGTTCCGGGGAGCTGTTTTTT.

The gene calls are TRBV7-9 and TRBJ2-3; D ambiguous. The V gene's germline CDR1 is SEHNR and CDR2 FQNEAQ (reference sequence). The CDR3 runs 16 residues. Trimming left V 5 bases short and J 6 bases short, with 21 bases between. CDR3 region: CASSLPPLENSDTQYF. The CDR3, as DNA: TGTGCCAGCAGCCTACCCCCCCTAGAAAATTCGGATACGCAGTATTTT.

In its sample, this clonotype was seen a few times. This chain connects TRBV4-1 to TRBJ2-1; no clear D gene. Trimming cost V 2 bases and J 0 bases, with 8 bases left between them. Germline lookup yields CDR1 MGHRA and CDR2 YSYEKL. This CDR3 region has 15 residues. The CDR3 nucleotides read TGCGCCAGCAGCCAACCGAAGAGCTCCTACAATGAGCAGTTCTTC. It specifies CASSQPKSSYNEQFF.

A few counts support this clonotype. The DNA of the CDR3 is TGCAGTGCCGGGCGGGGACAGTTAGCCTACGAGCAGTACTTC. It codes for CSAGRGQLAYEQYF. The rearrangement joins TRBV20-1 to TRBJ2-7, with D perhaps TRBD1 (7 bases). V lost 6 bases to trimming and J lost 2 bases, with 17 bases between them. Germline V lookup: CDR1 DFQATT, CDR2 SNEGSKA (reference sequence). The CDR3 extends over 14 amino acids.